Listed here is a single T cell receptor beta chain. The sample originates from a study of neurological immune-mediated disorders. Unsorted libraries were prepared from 2 million PBMCs that had been stored at -80 C. As for the cDNA, it was generated by 5'RACE with 10-nucleotide random UMIs. MiXCR, run by TCRdb on the 5' RACE reads, gives a single entry per CDR3 protein. This sample yields around 79,000 distinct CDR3 sequences, of which around 14% are seen a single time; 6.5% to 8% belongs to the top ten. Germline V gene data show CDR1 as SGHRS and CDR2 as YFSETQ. V lost 5 bases to trimming and J lost 0 bases; unmatched junction nucleotides: 13. The CDR3 sequence is 17 residues long.

J is TRBJ1-1 and V is TRBV5-1; TRBD1 agrees at 7 bases. The sample comprised PBMCs. This sequence originates from a woman aged 50 to 60 in good health. DNA of the CDR3: TGCGCCAGCAGTAACCGACAGGGTGTTTCGATGAACACTGAAGCTTTCTTT. Its translation: CASSNRQGVSMNTEAFF.